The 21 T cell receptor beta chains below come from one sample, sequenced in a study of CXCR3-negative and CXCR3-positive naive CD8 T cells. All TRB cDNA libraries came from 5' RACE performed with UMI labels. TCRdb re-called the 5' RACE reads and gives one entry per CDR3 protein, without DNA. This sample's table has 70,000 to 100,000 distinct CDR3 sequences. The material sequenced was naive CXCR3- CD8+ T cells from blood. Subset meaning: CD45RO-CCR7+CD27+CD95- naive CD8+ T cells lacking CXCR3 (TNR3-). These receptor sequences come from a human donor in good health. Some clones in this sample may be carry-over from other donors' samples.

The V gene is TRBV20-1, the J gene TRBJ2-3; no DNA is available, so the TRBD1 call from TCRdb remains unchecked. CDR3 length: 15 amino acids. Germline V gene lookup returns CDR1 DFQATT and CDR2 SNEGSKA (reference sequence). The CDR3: CSARDPSGATDTQYF.

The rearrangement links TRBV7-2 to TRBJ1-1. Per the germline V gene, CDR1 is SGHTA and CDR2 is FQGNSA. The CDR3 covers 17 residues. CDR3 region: CASSPSGFLPLNTEAFF.

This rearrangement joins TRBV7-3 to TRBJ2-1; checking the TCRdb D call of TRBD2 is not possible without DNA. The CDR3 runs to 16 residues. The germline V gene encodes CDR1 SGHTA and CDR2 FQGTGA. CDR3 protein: CASSLLGAGGYNEQFF.

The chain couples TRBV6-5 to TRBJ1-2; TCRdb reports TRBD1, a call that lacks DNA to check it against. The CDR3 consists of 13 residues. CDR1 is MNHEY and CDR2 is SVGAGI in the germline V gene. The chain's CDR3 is CASSYGRGRGYTF.

This CDR3 is CASSSNSYEQYF. The chain uses TRBV28 and TRBJ2-7. The CDR3 spans 12 residues. From germline, CDR1 is MDHEN and CDR2 SYDVKM.

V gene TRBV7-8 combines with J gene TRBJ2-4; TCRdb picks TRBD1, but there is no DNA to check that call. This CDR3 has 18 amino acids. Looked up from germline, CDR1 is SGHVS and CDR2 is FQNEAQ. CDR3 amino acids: CASSLTGDRGTGGFIQYF.

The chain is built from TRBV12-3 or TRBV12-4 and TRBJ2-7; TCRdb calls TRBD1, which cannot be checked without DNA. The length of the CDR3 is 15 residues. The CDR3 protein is CASSPWDRGTSEQYF.

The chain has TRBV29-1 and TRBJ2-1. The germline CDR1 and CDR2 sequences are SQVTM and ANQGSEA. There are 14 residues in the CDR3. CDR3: CSVELAGVLNEQFF.

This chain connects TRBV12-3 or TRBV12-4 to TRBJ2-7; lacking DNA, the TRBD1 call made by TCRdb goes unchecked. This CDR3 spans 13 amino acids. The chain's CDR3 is CASSPAPAYEQYF.

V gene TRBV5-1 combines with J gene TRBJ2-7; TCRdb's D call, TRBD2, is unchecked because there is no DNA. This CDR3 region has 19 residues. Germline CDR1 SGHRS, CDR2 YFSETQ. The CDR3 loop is CASSLAEATSGILSYEQYF. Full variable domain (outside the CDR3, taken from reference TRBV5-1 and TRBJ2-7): KAGVTQTPRYLIKTRGQQVTLSCSPISGHRSVSWYQQTPGQGLQFLFEYFSETQRNKGNFPGRFSGRQFSNSRSEMNVSTLELGDSALYLCASSLAEATSGILSYEQYFGPGTRLTVT.

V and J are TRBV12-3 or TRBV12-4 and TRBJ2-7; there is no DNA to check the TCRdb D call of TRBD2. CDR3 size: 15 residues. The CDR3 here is CASSFRLAGQYEQYF.

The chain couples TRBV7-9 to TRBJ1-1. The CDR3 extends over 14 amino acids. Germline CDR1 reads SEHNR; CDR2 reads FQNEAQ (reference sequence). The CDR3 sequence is CASSLVEVYTEAFF.

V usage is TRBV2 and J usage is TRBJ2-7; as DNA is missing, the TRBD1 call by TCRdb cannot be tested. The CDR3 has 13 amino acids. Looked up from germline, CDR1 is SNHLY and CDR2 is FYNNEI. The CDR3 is CASLLLDNFEQYF.

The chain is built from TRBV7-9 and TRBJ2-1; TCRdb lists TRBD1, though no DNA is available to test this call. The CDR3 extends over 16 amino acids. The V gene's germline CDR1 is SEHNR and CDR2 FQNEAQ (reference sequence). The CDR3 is CASSPSWGRGYNEQFF. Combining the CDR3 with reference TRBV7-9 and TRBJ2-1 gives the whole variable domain DTGVSQNPRHKITKRGQNVTFRCDPISEHNRLYWYRQTLGQGPEFLTYFQNEAQLEKSRLLSDRFSAERPKGSFSTLEIQRTEQGDSAMYLCASSPSWGRGYNEQFFGPGTRLTVL.

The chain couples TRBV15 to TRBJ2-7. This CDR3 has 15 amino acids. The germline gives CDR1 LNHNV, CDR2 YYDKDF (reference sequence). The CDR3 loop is CATSTLASSSYEQYF.

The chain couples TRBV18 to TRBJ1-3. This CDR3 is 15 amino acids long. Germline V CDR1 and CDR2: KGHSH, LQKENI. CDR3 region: CASSPVGSHGNTIYF.

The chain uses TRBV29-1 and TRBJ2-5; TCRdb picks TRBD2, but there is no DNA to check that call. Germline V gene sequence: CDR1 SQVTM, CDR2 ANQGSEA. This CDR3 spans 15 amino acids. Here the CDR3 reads CSVERLAGGGETQYF. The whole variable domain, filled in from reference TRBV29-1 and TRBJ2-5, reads SAVISQKPSRDICQRGTSLTIQCQVDSQVTMMFWYRQQPGQSLTLIATANQGSEATYESGFVIDKFPISRPNLTFSTLTVSNMSPEDSSIYLCSVERLAGGGETQYFGPGTRLLVL.

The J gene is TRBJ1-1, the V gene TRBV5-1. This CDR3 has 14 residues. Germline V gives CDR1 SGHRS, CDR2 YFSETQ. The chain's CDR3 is CASSLAWGNTEAFF.

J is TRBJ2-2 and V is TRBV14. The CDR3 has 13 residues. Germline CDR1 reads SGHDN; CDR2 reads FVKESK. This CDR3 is CASKNDYTGELFF.

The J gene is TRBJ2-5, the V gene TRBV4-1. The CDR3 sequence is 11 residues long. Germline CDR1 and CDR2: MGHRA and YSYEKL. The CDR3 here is CASRGLETQYF.

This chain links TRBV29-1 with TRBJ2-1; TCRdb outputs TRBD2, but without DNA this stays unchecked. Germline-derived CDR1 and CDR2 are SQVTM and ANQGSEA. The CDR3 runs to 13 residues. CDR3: CSVDILASPEQFF.